The 18 T cell receptor beta chains listed next were all sequenced from one sample in a study of blood T cell repertoires in COVID-19 (dated by TCRdb to between 2020 and 2021). Receptor amplification or capture employed the immunoSEQ multiplex PCR assay. TCRdb mirrors the immuneACCESS table, restricted to in-frame sequences. Some clones are absent from its copies; in checked studies, under half trace to an unresolved V gene, and the reason for the others is unknown. The table for this sample lists 300,000 to 350,000 clones; 75% to 90% of them were counted only once. The biggest ten clones account for 2% to 3% of the sample. The sequenced sample was peripheral blood. The origin of the receptors is a man between 18 and 29 years old with active or convalescent COVID-19.

This chain joins TRBV14 and TRBJ1-1, with D possibly TRBD1 on 5 matching bases. V was pared by 2 bases and J by 1 base, with 11 bases between. Looked up from germline, CDR1 is SGHDN and CDR2 is FVKESK. The CDR3 is made up of 15 amino acids. CDR3 in DNA: TGTGCCAGCAGCCAACAACAGGTGAAGAACACTGAAGCTTTCTTT. Its protein is CASSQQQVKNTEAFF.

The chain uses TRBV19 and TRBJ2-5; D possibly corresponds to TRBD2 (5 bases). Trimming shortened V by 3 bases and J by 2 bases, and 28 bases separated the two germline ends. The CDR3 has 20 amino acids. The germline V gene has CDR1 LNHDA and CDR2 SQIVND (reference sequence). The CDR3 bases are TGTGCCAGTAGTATTAGTGATGTCTTCCGAGGGAGAGGTATTCAAGAGACCCAGTACTTC. This codes for CASSISDVFRGRGIQETQYF. Full variable domain (outside the CDR3, taken from reference TRBV19 and TRBJ2-5): DGGITQSPKYLFRKEGQNVTLSCEQNLNHDAMYWYRQDPGQGLRLIYYSQIVNDFQKGDIAEGYSVSREKKESFPLTVTSAQKNPTAFYLCASSISDVFRGRGIQETQYFGPGTRLLVL.

The genes are TRBV24-1 and TRBJ2-2; 8 nucleotides agree with TRBD2. V gave up 5 bases and J gave up 6 bases; unmatched junction bases: 4. CDR3 size: 14 residues. Germline CDR1 KGHDR, CDR2 SFDVKD. CDR3 region: CATSGPGGAGELFF. The CDR3, as DNA: TGTGCCACCAGTGGGCCCGGGGGGGCCGGGGAGCTGTTTTTT.

This chain uses TRBV6-4 with TRBJ2-3; 13 nucleotides agree with TRBD2. Per the germline V gene, CDR1 is MRHNA and CDR2 is SNTAGT. The CDR3 covers 17 residues. The ends lost 0 bases at V and 6 bases at J; junction bases unmatched: 6. The CDR3 region has the DNA TGTGCCAGCAGTGACTCCCCGACTAGCGGGGGGCAGGATACGCAGTATTTT. Translation gives CASSDSPTSGGQDTQYF.

Remarks on this clone: A much larger clone differs from this one at a single base, so this may be a read error. The CDR3 bases are TGTGCCAGCAGTCAACTAGCGGGGGGGCAAGAGACCCAGTACTTC. Its protein is CASSQLAGGQETQYF. V is TRBV27 and J is TRBJ2-5; TRBD2 agrees at 13 bases. There are 15 residues in the CDR3. Germline V CDR1 and CDR2: MNHEY, SMNVEV (reference sequence). V lost 5 bases, J lost 2 bases, and 2 bases stayed unmatched.

This clone was seen more than once but under ten times. The chain employs TRBV15 and TRBJ1-1; 8 bases fit TRBD1. V shed 3 bases, J shed 2 bases, and the junction held 2 bases outside the gene matches. This CDR3 is 14 amino acids long. Germline V gene lookup returns CDR1 LNHNV and CDR2 YYDKDF (reference sequence). This CDR3 is CATSSQGANTEAFF. The DNA of the CDR3 is TGTGCCACCAGCAGTCAGGGGGCTAACACTGAAGCTTTCTTT.

This chain joins TRBV6-5 and TRBJ2-2, with D unclear. Germline V gene data show CDR1 as MNHEY and CDR2 as SVGAGI. Trimming pared 0 bases from V and 6 bases from J, leaving 11 bases between. The CDR3 length is 15 residues. CDR3 nucleotide sequence: TGTGCCAGCAGTTACTCGATGGAAGGAGCCGGGGAGCTGTTTTTT. It specifies CASSYSMEGAGELFF.

V and J are TRBV11-2 and TRBJ2-1; 12 bases are a match to TRBD2. J was trimmed by 7 bases and V by 1 base; bases with no gene match: 5. The germline V gene has CDR1 SGHAT and CDR2 FQNNGV. This CDR3 has 16 amino acids. CDR3 DNA: TGTGCCAGCAGCTTAGGGACTAGCGGGGTGGGGAATGAGCAGTTCTTC. It is translated as CASSLGTSGVGNEQFF.

This chain uses TRBV19 with TRBJ2-5, with 15 bases matching TRBD2. The germline V gene has CDR1 LNHDA and CDR2 SQIVND (reference sequence). V was clipped by 10 bases and J by 4 bases; unmatched bases: 7. This CDR3 is 15 amino acids long. In DNA form, the CDR3 reads TGTGCCATGGGACTAGCGGGAGGAGAGGGAGAGACCCAGTACTTC. It specifies CAMGLAGGEGETQYF. Combining the CDR3 with reference TRBV19 and TRBJ2-5 gives the whole variable domain DGGITQSPKYLFRKEGQNVTLSCEQNLNHDAMYWYRQDPGQGLRLIYYSQIVNDFQKGDIAEGYSVSREKKESFPLTVTSAQKNPTAFYLCAMGLAGGEGETQYFGPGTRLLVL.

This rearrangement joins TRBV11-2 to TRBJ2-1; TRBD1 agrees at 9 bases. Trimming at V came to 5 bases and at J to 2 bases, leaving 7 bases not matched to a gene. The CDR3 loop spans 16 amino acids. Germline V gives CDR1 SGHAT, CDR2 FQNNGV. CDR3 protein: CASSDTGTGTYNEQFF. The DNA of the CDR3 is TGTGCCAGCAGCGACACCGGGACAGGGACCTACAATGAGCAGTTCTTC.

The chain links TRBV6-5 to TRBJ1-2, with D perhaps matching TRBD1 (6 bases). The CDR3 has 15 residues. Per germline, CDR1 MNHEY and CDR2 SVGAGI. Deletions cut 3 bases from V and 3 bases from J, with 14 bases between. CDR3 region: CASSYRRGLHYGYTF. The CDR3 region has the DNA TGTGCCAGCAGTTATCGAAGGGGGTTACACTATGGCTACACCTTC.

The V call is TRBV27, the J call TRBJ1-2, with 8 nucleotides matching TRBD1. Losses at the gene ends were 6 bases for V and 4 bases for J; bases not matched to a gene: 10. CDR1 is MNHEY, CDR2 SMNVEV, per germline (reference sequence). CDR3 length: 15 amino acids. CDR3 protein: CASSLGQGSSYGYTF. For the CDR3, the DNA is TGTGCCAGCAGCTTAGGACAGGGCTCTTCCTATGGCTACACCTTC.

The chain combines TRBV7-9 with TRBJ1-4; D uncertain. CDR3 size: 16 residues. V was clipped by 5 bases and J by 5 bases, with 18 bases between them. Germline lookup yields CDR1 SEHNR and CDR2 FQNEAQ (reference sequence). CDR3 nucleotides: TGTGCCAGCAGCCCCCCGGGAGGGCAGATGAATGAAAAACTGTTTTTT. Translated, it gives CASSPPGGQMNEKLFF.

This clone has a single count. The chain carries TRBV12-3 or TRBV12-4 and TRBJ1-2; D is ambiguous. The length of the CDR3 is 11 residues. Deletions cut 5 bases from V and 4 bases from J, with 5 bases between. The CDR3: CASSESYGYTF. The CDR3 coding sequence is TGTGCCAGCAGTGAGAGCTATGGCTACACCTTC.

The chain recombines TRBV3-1 (or the pseudogene TRBV3-2) with TRBJ1-3; 9 bases agree with TRBD1. The germline CDR1 and CDR2 sequences are LGHDT and YNNKEL (reference sequence). This CDR3 spans 17 amino acids. Unmatched junction bases numbered 4, after V lost 1 base and J lost 0 bases. The CDR3 coding sequence is TGTGCCAGCAGCCAAGTGGGGACAGGGATCTCTGGAAACACCATATATTTT. It specifies CASSQVGTGISGNTIYF.

The chain uses TRBV11-3 and TRBJ2-3, with 9 bases lining up with TRBD2. After removal of 5 bases from V and 5 bases from J, the junction contained 14 bases not matched to a gene. CDR3 length: 17 residues. Germline values: CDR1 SGHNT, CDR2 YENEEA. CDR3 sequence: CASSAAGGAVGEDTQYF. CDR3 coding DNA: TGTGCCAGCAGCGCAGCGGGGGGCGCCGTGGGGGAAGATACGCAGTATTTT.

In nucleotides, the CDR3 is TGTGCCAGCAGCTTAAGTGTTCGGGGCACCGGGGAGCTGTTTTTT. It specifies CASSLSVRGTGELFF. V and J are TRBV7-2 and TRBJ2-2, with D perhaps TRBD2 (5 bases). The CDR3 totals 15 residues. CDR1 and CDR2 from the germline V gene are SGHTA and FQGNSA. V was cut by 2 bases and J by 4 bases, with 11 bases left in between.

This clone came up a few times. The chain recombines TRBV28 with TRBJ1-5; 7 bases are shared with TRBD1. Per germline, CDR1 MDHEN and CDR2 SYDVKM. Trimming removed 8 bases from V and 9 bases from J; junction bases left unmatched: 7. The CDR3 sequence is 12 residues long. CDR3 region: CASGKGAGPQHF. CDR3 in DNA: TGTGCCAGCGGAAAGGGGGCCGGGCCCCAGCATTTT.